This record concerns one T cell receptor beta chain sequence. This specimen belongs to a study of control samples from healthy donors and cancer patients. Repertoires were generated with immunoSEQ multiplex PCR, while TCRdb's copy carries only in-frame clones and drops some. This table has some 120,000 clones, about 95% appearing once. The length of the CDR3 is 15 residues. CDR1 and CDR2 from the germline V gene are LNHDA and SQIVND (reference sequence). With V trimmed by 10 bases and J by 8 bases, 19 bases remained unmatched. The sequencing sample was made of blood. This rearrangement joins TRBV19 to TRBJ1-2; TRBD1 agrees at 7 bases. The sequence was obtained from a young man in good health. The CDR3 protein is CATQEDRDGRGGYTF. CDR3 nucleotide sequence: TGTGCCACCCAAGAAGACAGGGACGGGAGAGGGGGCTACACCTTC.